Listed below are T cell receptor beta chains from one sample, sequenced in a study of cytomegalovirus exposure and HLA in healthy donors. Sequenced by immunoSEQ multiplex PCR; TCRdb stores in-frame clones only, minus some. This sample carries under 250,000 clones, roughly 85% of them seen once, and the ten largest clones take approximately 2.2%. Sequencing was done on a sample of PBMCs. The receptor set was obtained from a woman in her 50s in good health and CMV-seronegative. CDR3s include the opening cysteine and the closing phenylalanine or tryptophan. The order of the fields is J gene, D gene, CDR3 length, V gene, clone size, CDR3 protein, CDR3 DNA. D genes are given only for firm matches. Size values are once, few and many counts, or a class for expanded clones, and some rows have none.

J: TRBJ1-2
D: -
length: 11
V: TRBV19
size: few
CDR3: CASRRGEGYTF
DNA: TGTGCCAGTAGGCGGGGAGAGGGCTACACCTTC

J: TRBJ2-4
D: TRBD2
length: 14
V: TRBV4-3
size: -
CDR3: CASSQALAGNIQYF
DNA: TGCGCCAGCAGCCAAGCTCTAGCGGGAAACATTCAGTACTTC

J: TRBJ2-7
D: -
length: 15
V: TRBV7-2
size: once
CDR3: CASSFDHDRSTPQYF
DNA: TGTGCCAGCAGCTTCGACCACGACAGGTCCACGCCGCAGTACTTC

J: TRBJ2-2
D: -
length: 14
V: TRBV4-2
size: -
CDR3: CASSQDRGTGELFF
DNA: TGTGCCAGCAGCCAAGATCGAGGGACCGGGGAGCTGTTTTTT

J: TRBJ2-1
D: -
length: 17
V: TRBV7-6
size: few
CDR3: CASSSTGGLAVYNEQFF
DNA: TGTGCCAGCAGCTCCACAGGGGGTCTAGCGGTCTACAATGAGCAGTTCTTC

J: TRBJ2-5
D: -
length: 14
V: TRBV19
size: -
CDR3: CASSPGRDWETQYF
DNA: TGTGCCAGTAGTCCGGGCAGGGATTGGGAGACCCAGTACTTC

J: TRBJ2-1
D: -
length: 12
V: TRBV5-1
size: -
CDR3: CASSINSNEQFF
DNA: TGCGCCAGCAGCATTAACAGCAATGAGCAGTTCTTC

J: TRBJ1-6
D: -
length: 15
V: TRBV5-1
size: -
CDR3: CASSLGQGFPSPLHF
DNA: TGCGCCAGCAGCTTGGGGCAGGGGTTCCCTTCACCCCTCCACTTT

J: TRBJ2-5
D: TRBD1
length: 15
V: TRBV28
size: -
CDR3: CASSLTGQVQETQYF
DNA: TGTGCCAGCAGTCTGACCGGACAGGTCCAAGAGACCCAGTACTTC

J: TRBJ1-1
D: -
length: 14
V: TRBV28
size: -
CDR3: CASSFRGGLIEAFF
DNA: TGTGCCAGCAGTTTTAGGGGGGGACTAATTGAAGCTTTCTTT

J: TRBJ1-6
D: -
length: 15
V: TRBV2
size: -
CDR3: CASSVGQSYNSPLHF
DNA: TGTGCCAGCAGTGTCGGACAATCCTATAATTCACCCCTCCACTTT

J: TRBJ2-3
D: -
length: 15
V: TRBV6-5
size: -
CDR3: CASSYSRQVTDTQYF
DNA: TGTGCCAGCAGTTACTCCCGACAGGTCACAGATACGCAGTATTTT

J: TRBJ2-1
D: -
length: 13
V: TRBV5-1
size: once
CDR3: CASSPEGLNEQFF
DNA: TGCGCCAGCAGTCCGGAGGGCCTCAATGAGCAGTTCTTC

J: TRBJ1-5
D: -
length: 13
V: TRBV6-1
size: few
CDR3: CASNRVNNQPQHF
DNA: TGTGCCAGCAACAGGGTGAACAATCAGCCCCAGCATTTT

J: TRBJ2-3
D: TRBD2
length: 15
V: TRBV7-2
size: -
CDR3: CASSPSGRRTDTQYF
DNA: TGTGCCAGCAGCCCAAGCGGGAGAAGGACAGATACGCAGTATTTT

J: TRBJ2-1
D: TRBD2
length: 17
V: TRBV10-3
size: -
CDR3: CAISGASGRPSYNEQFF
DNA: TGTGCCATCAGTGGGGCTAGCGGGAGGCCCTCCTACAATGAGCAGTTCTTC

J: TRBJ2-7
D: -
length: 16
V: TRBV27
size: -
CDR3: CASSWSERQSRYEQYF
DNA: TGTGCCAGCAGTTGGAGCGAGCGACAGTCTAGGTACGAGCAGTACTTC

J: TRBJ1-2
D: -
length: 12
V: TRBV27
size: -
CDR3: CASKKGNYGYTF
DNA: TGTGCCAGCAAGAAGGGGAACTATGGCTACACCTTC

J: TRBJ2-1
D: -
length: 14
V: TRBV5-8
size: -
CDR3: CASSYKGSGNEQFF
DNA: TGTGCCAGCAGCTACAAAGGATCGGGTAATGAGCAGTTCTTC

J: TRBJ2-3
D: TRBD1
length: 15
V: TRBV18
size: -
CDR3: CASSPPTGGSDTQYF
DNA: TGTGCCAGCTCACCACCGACAGGGGGCTCAGATACGCAGTATTTT

J: TRBJ1-4
D: -
length: 16
V: TRBV2
size: -
CDR3: CASSEGTIATNEKLFF
DNA: TGTGCCAGCAGTGAAGGGACTATTGCAACTAATGAAAAACTGTTTTTT

J: TRBJ2-1
D: -
length: 14
V: TRBV11-2
size: -
CDR3: CASSLAGFVNEQFF
DNA: TGTGCCAGCAGCTTAGCGGGATTTGTGAATGAGCAGTTCTTC

J: TRBJ2-1
D: TRBD2
length: 20
V: TRBV9
size: -
CDR3: CASSPRLLAGQPRRDNEQFF
DNA: TGTGCCAGCAGCCCACGATTATTAGCGGGCCAACCCCGGAGGGACAATGAGCAGTTCTTC

J: TRBJ2-5
D: -
length: 13
V: TRBV7-9
size: -
CDR3: CASSYSQEETQYF
DNA: TGTGCCAGCAGCTACTCGCAGGAAGAGACCCAGTACTTC

J: TRBJ1-5
D: -
length: 13
V: TRBV7-6
size: -
CDR3: CASSRDRNQPQHF
DNA: TGTGCCAGCAGCAGAGACAGGAACCAGCCCCAGCATTTT

J: TRBJ2-5
D: TRBD2
length: 18
V: TRBV30
size: once
CDR3: CAWSVLGFSAQRGETQYF
DNA: TGTGCCTGGAGTGTACTGGGATTTAGCGCTCAGCGGGGAGAGACCCAGTACTTC

J: TRBJ2-4
D: TRBD2
length: 13
V: TRBV6-1
size: -
CDR3: CAIRGGAKNIQYF
DNA: TGTGCCATCCGGGGGGGAGCCAAAAACATTCAGTACTTC

J: TRBJ2-1
D: -
length: 13
V: TRBV5-1
size: -
CDR3: CASSFAVYNEQFF
DNA: TGCGCCAGCAGCTTCGCGGTATACAATGAGCAGTTCTTC

J: TRBJ2-3
D: TRBD1
length: 16
V: TRBV28
size: -
CDR3: CASSLQSGQGLHTQYF
DNA: TGTGCCAGCAGTTTGCAGTCGGGACAGGGTTTACATACGCAGTATTTT

J: TRBJ2-7
D: TRBD1
length: 14
V: TRBV7-9
size: -
CDR3: CASSPGQSLGEQYF
DNA: TGTGCCAGCAGCCCGGGACAGAGTTTAGGGGAGCAGTACTTC

J: TRBJ1-4
D: TRBD1
length: 18
V: TRBV18
size: -
CDR3: CASSTTGTGDPTNEKLFF
DNA: TGTGCCAGCTCTACTACCGGGACAGGGGACCCAACTAATGAAAAACTGTTTTTT

J: TRBJ2-5
D: TRBD1
length: 15
V: TRBV2
size: -
CDR3: CAGSLWTGGQETQYF
DNA: TGTGCCGGATCCTTGTGGACAGGCGGACAAGAGACCCAGTACTTC

J: TRBJ2-5
D: -
length: 15
V: TRBV4-2
size: -
CDR3: CASSQDGGLQETQYF
DNA: TGTGCCAGCAGCCAAGACGGCGGCCTCCAAGAGACCCAGTACTTC

J: TRBJ1-2
D: -
length: 13
V: TRBV19
size: -
CDR3: CASSIDRGRGYTF
DNA: TGTGCCAGTAGTATAGATAGGGGCCGTGGCTACACCTTC

J: TRBJ1-2
D: -
length: 14
V: TRBV18
size: -
CDR3: CASSLGMPLYGYTF
DNA: TGTGCCAGCTCACTCGGGATGCCCCTCTATGGCTACACCTTC

J: TRBJ2-7
D: TRBD2
length: 15
V: TRBV6-5
size: -
CDR3: CASSPTAGGGHEQYF
DNA: TGTGCCAGCAGTCCAACAGCGGGAGGGGGACACGAGCAGTACTTC

J: TRBJ2-7
D: -
length: 15
V: TRBV11-3
size: -
CDR3: CASSLGTVPTWKQYF
DNA: TGTGCCAGCAGCTTAGGGACAGTGCCTACTTGGAAGCAGTACTTC

J: TRBJ1-2
D: -
length: 16
V: TRBV6-1
size: -
CDR3: CASSDGRGSENYGYTF
DNA: TGTGCCAGCAGTGATGGAAGAGGGTCCGAGAACTATGGCTACACCTTC

J: TRBJ1-1
D: TRBD1
length: 15
V: TRBV28
size: once
CDR3: CASSSPRTGGTEAFF
DNA: TGTGCCAGCAGTTCCCCCCGGACAGGAGGTACTGAAGCTTTCTTT

J: TRBJ2-7
D: TRBD2
length: 17
V: TRBV28
size: -
CDR3: CASSLNPLAGGRYEQYF
DNA: TGTGCCAGCAGTCTTAACCCACTAGCGGGAGGGAGGTACGAGCAGTACTTC

J: TRBJ2-1
D: TRBD2
length: 16
V: TRBV6-1
size: -
CDR3: CASSEVRTSGHNEQFF
DNA: TGTGCCAGCAGTGAAGTCAGGACTAGCGGGCACAATGAGCAGTTCTTC

J: TRBJ2-7
D: -
length: 12
V: TRBV7-9
size: -
CDR3: CASSLTRGEQYF
DNA: TGTGCCAGCAGCTTAACTCGGGGCGAGCAGTACTTC

J: TRBJ1-2
D: TRBD1
length: 14
V: TRBV28
size: once
CDR3: CASSIGQGGNGYTF
DNA: TGTGCCAGCAGCATTGGACAGGGTGGTAATGGCTACACCTTC

J: TRBJ1-2
D: -
length: 14
V: TRBV5-1
size: -
CDR3: CASSLGQGNYGYTF
DNA: TGCGCCAGCAGCTTGGGGCAGGGGAACTATGGCTACACCTTC